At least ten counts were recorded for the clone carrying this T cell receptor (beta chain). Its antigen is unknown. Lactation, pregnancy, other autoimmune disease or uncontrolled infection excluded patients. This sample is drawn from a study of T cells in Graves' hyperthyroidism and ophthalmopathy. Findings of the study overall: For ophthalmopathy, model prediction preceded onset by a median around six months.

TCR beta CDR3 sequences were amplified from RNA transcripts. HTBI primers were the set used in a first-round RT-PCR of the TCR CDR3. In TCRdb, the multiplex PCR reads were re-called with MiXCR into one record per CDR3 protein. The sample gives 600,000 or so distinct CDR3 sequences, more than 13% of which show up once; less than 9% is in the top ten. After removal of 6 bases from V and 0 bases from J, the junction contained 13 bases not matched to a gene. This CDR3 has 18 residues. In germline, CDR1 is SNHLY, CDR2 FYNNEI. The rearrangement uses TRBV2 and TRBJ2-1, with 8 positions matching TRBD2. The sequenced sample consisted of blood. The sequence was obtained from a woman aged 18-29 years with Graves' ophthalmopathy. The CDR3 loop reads CASSRLLLADLSYNEQFF. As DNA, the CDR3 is TGTGCCAGCAGCCGGTTGTTACTAGCGGACCTCTCCTACAATGAGCAGTTCTTC.